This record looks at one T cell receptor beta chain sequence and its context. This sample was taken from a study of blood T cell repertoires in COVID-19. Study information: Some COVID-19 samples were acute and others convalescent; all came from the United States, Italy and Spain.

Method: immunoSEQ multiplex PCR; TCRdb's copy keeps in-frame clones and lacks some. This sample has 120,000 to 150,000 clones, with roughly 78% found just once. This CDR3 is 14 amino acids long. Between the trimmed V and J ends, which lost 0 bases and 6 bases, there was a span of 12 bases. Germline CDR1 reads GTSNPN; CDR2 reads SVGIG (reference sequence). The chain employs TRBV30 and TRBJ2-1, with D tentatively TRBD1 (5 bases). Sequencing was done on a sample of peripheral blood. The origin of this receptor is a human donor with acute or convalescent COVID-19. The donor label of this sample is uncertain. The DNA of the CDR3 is TGTGCCTGGAGTGTAAGCGCCAGGGTCAATGAGCAGTTCTTC. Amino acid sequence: CAWSVSARVNEQFF.